This T cell receptor beta chain was found in a study of technical replicates of blood from a few donors. With V trimmed by 4 bases and J by 6 bases, 3 bases remained unmatched. This CDR3 spans 14 amino acids. Per germline, CDR1 SSHAT and CDR2 FNYEAQ (reference sequence). TCRdb's table, derived via immunoSEQ multiplex PCR, lists solely in-frame clones and lacks some. The sample shows about 76,000 clones, 65% to 90% of them seen only once. This rearrangement joins TRBV7-7 to TRBJ2-1; 10 bases agree with TRBD1. The sequenced sample was PBMCs. This TCR was sampled from a human donor in good health. Some clones in this sample may be carry-over from other donors' samples. The DNA of the CDR3 is TGTGCCAGCAGCTCGGGACAGGGGAGCAATGAGCAGTTCTTC. It specifies CASSSGQGSNEQFF.